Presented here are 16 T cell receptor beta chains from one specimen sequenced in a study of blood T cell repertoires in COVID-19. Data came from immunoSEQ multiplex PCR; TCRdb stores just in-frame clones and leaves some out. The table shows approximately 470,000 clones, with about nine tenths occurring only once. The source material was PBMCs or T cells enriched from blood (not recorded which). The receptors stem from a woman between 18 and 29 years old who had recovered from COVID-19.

This CDR3 reads CASSRAGQENEKLFF. The CDR3 DNA is TGTGCCAGCAGCCGCGCGGGACAGGAGAATGAAAAACTGTTTTTT. V usage is TRBV5-4 and J usage is TRBJ1-4; 8 bases map to TRBD1. This CDR3 comprises 15 residues. Germline V gene sequence: CDR1 SGHNT, CDR2 YYREEE (reference sequence). Losses at the gene ends were 4 bases for V and 5 bases for J; bases not matched to a gene: 7.

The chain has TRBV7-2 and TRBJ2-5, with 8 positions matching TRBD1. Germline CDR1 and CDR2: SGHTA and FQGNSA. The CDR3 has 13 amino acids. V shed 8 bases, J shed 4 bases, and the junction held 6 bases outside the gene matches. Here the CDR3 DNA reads TGTGCCAGCGGTCTCGACAGGGGAGAGACCCAGTACTTC. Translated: CASGLDRGETQYF.

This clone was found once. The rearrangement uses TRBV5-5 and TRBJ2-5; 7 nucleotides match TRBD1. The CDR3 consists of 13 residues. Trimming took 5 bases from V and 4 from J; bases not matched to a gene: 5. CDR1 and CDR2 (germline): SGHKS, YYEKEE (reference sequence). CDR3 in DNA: TGTGCCAGCAGGACAGGGCCGGGAGAGACCCAGTACTTC. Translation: CASRTGPGETQYF.

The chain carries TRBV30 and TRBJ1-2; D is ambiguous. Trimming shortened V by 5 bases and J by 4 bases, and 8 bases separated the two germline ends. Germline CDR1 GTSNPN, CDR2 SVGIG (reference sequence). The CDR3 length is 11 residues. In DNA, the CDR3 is TGTGCCTGGTCCACGGTCTATGGCTACACCTTC. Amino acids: CAWSTVYGYTF.

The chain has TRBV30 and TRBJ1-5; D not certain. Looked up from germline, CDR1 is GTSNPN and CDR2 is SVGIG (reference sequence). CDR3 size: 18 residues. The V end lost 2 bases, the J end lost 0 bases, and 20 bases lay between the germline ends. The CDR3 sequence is CAWSTMLPDRFSNQPQHF. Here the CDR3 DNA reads TGTGCCTGGAGTACTATGCTTCCGGATAGGTTTAGCAATCAGCCCCAGCATTTT.

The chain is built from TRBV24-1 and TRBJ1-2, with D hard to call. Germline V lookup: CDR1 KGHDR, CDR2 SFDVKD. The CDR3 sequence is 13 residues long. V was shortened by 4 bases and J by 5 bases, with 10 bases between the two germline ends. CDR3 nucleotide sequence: TGTGCCACCAGTGAACGGGGTAGTTATGGCTACACCTTC. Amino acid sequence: CATSERGSYGYTF.

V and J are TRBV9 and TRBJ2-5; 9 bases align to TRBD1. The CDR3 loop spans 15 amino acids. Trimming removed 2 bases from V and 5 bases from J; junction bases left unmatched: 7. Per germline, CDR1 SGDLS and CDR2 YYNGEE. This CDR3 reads CASSVTGGSPETQYF. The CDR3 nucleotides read TGTGCCAGCAGCGTTACAGGGGGCAGCCCGGAGACCCAGTACTTC.

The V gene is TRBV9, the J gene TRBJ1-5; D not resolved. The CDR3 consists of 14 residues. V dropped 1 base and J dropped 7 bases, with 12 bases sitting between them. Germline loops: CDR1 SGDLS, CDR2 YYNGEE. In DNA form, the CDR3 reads TGTGCCAGCAGCGTACTTGACACGGAACAGCCCCAGCATTTT. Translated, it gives CASSVLDTEQPQHF. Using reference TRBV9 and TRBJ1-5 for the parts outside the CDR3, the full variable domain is DSGVTQTPKHLITATGQRVTLRCSPRSGDLSVYWYQQSLDQGLQFLIQYYNGEERAKGNILERFSAQQFPDLHSELNLSSLELGDSALYFCASSVLDTEQPQHFGDGTRLSIL.

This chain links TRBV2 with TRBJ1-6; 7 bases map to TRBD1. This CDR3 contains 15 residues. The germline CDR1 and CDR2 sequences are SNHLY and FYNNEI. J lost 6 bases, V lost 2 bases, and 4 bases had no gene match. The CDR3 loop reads CASSERAGGNSPLHF. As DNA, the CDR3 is TGTGCCAGCAGTGAAAGGGCAGGGGGTAATTCACCCCTCCACTTT.

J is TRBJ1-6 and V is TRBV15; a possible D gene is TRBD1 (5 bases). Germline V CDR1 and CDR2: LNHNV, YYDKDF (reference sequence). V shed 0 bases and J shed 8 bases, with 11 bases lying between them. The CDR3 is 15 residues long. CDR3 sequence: CATSRDPREDSPLHF. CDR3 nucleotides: TGTGCCACCAGCAGAGATCCCAGGGAGGATTCACCCCTCCACTTT.

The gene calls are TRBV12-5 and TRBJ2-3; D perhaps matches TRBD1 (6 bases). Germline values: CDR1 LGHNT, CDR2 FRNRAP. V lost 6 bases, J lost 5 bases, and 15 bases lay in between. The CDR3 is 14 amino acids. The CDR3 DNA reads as TGTGCTAGTGGGATGGGCTGGACAGTAGATACGCAGTATTTT. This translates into CASGMGWTVDTQYF.

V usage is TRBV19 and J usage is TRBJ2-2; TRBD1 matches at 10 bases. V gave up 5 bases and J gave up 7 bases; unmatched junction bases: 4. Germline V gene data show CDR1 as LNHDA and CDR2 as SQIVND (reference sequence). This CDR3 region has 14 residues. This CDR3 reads CASSAGQGSGELFF. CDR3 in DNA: TGTGCCAGTAGTGCGGGACAGGGGAGCGGGGAGCTGTTTTTT.

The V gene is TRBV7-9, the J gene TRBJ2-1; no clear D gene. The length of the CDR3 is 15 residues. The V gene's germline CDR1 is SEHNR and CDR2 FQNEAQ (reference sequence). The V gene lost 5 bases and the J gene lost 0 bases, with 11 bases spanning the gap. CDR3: CASSPRASSYNEQFF. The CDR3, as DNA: TGTGCCAGCAGCCCTAGAGCGAGCTCCTACAATGAGCAGTTCTTC.

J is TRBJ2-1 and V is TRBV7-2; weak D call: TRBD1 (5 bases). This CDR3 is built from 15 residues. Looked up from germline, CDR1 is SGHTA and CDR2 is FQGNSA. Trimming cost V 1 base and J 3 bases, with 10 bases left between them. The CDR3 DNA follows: TGTGCCAGCAGCTTAGGGGCAGGGAACTACAATGAGCAGTTCTTC. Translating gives CASSLGAGNYNEQFF.

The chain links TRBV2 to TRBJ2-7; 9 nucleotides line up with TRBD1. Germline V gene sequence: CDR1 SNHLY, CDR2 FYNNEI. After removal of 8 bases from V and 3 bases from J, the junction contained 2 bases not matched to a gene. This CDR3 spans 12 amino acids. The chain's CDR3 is CASETGGYEQYF. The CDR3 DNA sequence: TGTGCCAGCGAGACAGGGGGCTACGAGCAGTACTTC.

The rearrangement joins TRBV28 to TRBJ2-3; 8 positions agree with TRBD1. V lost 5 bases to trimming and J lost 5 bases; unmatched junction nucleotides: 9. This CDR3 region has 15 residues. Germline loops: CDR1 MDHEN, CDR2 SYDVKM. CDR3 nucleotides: TGTGCCAGCAGTCCCGGACAGGGCCCGCTAGATACGCAGTATTTT. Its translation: CASSPGQGPLDTQYF.